Listed below are T cell receptor beta chains from one sample, sequenced in a study of control samples from healthy donors and cancer patients. The repertoire was sequenced with immunoSEQ multiplex PCR; TCRdb's copy has only in-frame clones and lacks some. The repertoire holds around 75,000 clones, with almost 95% as singletons. The sample was blood. These TCRs come from a woman aged 60-75 years in good health. Each CDR3 is given with its conserved first and last residue.

V gene: TRBV2
CDR3 protein: CASSAGYQETQYF

V gene: TRBV28
CDR3 protein: CASSLPRQATGTEAFF

V gene: TRBV15
CDR3 protein: CATSRDQPLAGETQYF

V gene: TRBV9
CDR3 protein: CASSSLVGNSPLHF

V gene: TRBV18
CDR3 protein: CASSRSGTSGSTDEQFF

V gene: TRBV6-5
CDR3 protein: CASGGQVNQPQHF

V gene: TRBV10-3
CDR3 protein: CAITSGQANTEAFF

V gene: TRBV18
CDR3 protein: CASSEAGENIQYF

V gene: TRBV28
CDR3 protein: CASINGGTSGRAGELFF

V gene: TRBV27
CDR3 protein: CTSSQRASGTDTQYF

V gene: TRBV27
CDR3 protein: CASSRETGTYNEQFF

V gene: TRBV12-3/TRBV12-4
CDR3 protein: CASSTGYGNTIYF

V gene: TRBV18
CDR3 protein: CASGLGGLNTEAFF

V gene: TRBV18
CDR3 protein: CASSRVALSYEQYF

V gene: TRBV19
CDR3 protein: CASSTWVHAETQYF

V gene: TRBV5-6
CDR3 protein: CASSLWGNEQFF

V gene: TRBV5-1
CDR3 protein: CASSSATSGSRETQYF

V gene: TRBV7-8
CDR3 protein: CASSQGTSGRESLEQFF

V gene: TRBV19
CDR3 protein: CASQGYDNEKLFF

V gene: TRBV19
CDR3 protein: CASSPTTGSYGYTF

V gene: TRBV30
CDR3 protein: CAWNSPYTGELFF

V gene: TRBV9
CDR3 protein: CASSVATGLAYEQYF

V gene: TRBV27
CDR3 protein: CASSSKRTFYEQYF

V gene: TRBV19
CDR3 protein: CASSIELGEVTTLHGYTF

V gene: TRBV6-5
CDR3 protein: CASSYSALAYEQYF

V gene: TRBV28
CDR3 protein: CASVSGGEGYTF

V gene: TRBV15
CDR3 protein: CATSRDLSNTEAFF

V gene: TRBV3-1/TRBV3-2
CDR3 protein: CASSQEGQGVNTGELFF

V gene: TRBV7-9
CDR3 protein: CASSLGTGGTDEQYF

V gene: TRBV24-1
CDR3 protein: CATSDLGGGYTF

V gene: TRBV19
CDR3 protein: CASSAYNSPLHF

V gene: TRBV29-1
CDR3 protein: CSVEWQGAKTQYF

V gene: TRBV5-1
CDR3 protein: CASSLGQGGEQYF

V gene: TRBV4-3
CDR3 protein: CASSQETLGTGQYTGELFF

V gene: TRBV28
CDR3 protein: CASSLLDRRNQPQHF

V gene: TRBV9
CDR3 protein: CASKGGSYEQFF

V gene: TRBV27
CDR3 protein: CASSSSREAFF

V gene: TRBV24-1
CDR3 protein: CATSDLVDEQFF

V gene: TRBV13
CDR3 protein: CASSHPTDFYNEQFF

V gene: TRBV15
CDR3 protein: CATSRPSGQGASQPQHF

V gene: TRBV28
CDR3 protein: CASSSQDYSNQPQHF

V gene: TRBV5-1
CDR3 protein: CASSKTGESNQPQHF

V gene: TRBV19
CDR3 protein: CASTGAGNTIYF

V gene: TRBV4-3
CDR3 protein: CASSQEMGLAHGREQYF

V gene: TRBV28
CDR3 protein: CASSWTSGITGELFF

V gene: TRBV18
CDR3 protein: CASSLIEGASSEQYF

V gene: TRBV29-1
CDR3 protein: CSVGPGASGLEQYF

V gene: TRBV21-1
CDR3 protein: CASSKGTGDDTEAFF

V gene: TRBV18
CDR3 protein: CASSPSTSGANVLTF

V gene: TRBV6-4
CDR3 protein: CASSAGYSNQPQHF

V gene: TRBV27
CDR3 protein: CASSLRRDRAGANVLTF

V gene: TRBV7-9
CDR3 protein: CASSLAGMDTEAFF

V gene: TRBV27
CDR3 protein: CASSLMGEQQYF

V gene: TRBV9
CDR3 protein: CASSRVDEKLFF

V gene: TRBV6-6
CDR3 protein: CASKISGGTDEKLFF